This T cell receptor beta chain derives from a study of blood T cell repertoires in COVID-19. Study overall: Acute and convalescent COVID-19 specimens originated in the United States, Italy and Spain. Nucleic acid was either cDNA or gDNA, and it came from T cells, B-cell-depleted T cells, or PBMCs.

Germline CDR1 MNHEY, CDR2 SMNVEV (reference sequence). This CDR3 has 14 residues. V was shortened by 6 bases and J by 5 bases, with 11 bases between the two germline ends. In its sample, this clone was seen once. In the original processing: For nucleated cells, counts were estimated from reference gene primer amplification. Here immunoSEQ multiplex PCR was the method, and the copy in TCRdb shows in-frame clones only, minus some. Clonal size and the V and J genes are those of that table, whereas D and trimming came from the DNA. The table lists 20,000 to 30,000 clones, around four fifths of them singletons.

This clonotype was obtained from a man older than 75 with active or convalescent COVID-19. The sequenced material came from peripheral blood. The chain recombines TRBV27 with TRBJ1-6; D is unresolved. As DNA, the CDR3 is TGTGCCAGCAGGAACCAGCGAGATAATTCACCCCTCCACTTT. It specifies CASRNQRDNSPLHF.